Each of the 18 T cell receptor beta chains below was sequenced from the same sample in a study of blood T cells in healthy people across ages. A second PCR, run for roughly 7 to 11 cycles, used a sample-barcoded 5' primer plus a J-beta primer mix. MiXCR was run by TCRdb on the 5' RACE reads, yielding one entry per CDR3 protein. The profile shows 1.5 million to 2 million distinct CDR3 sequences, about two fifths of them singletons. The sequenced sample consisted of blood. These receptors came from a human donor in good health.

The J gene is TRBJ2-3, the V gene TRBV5-1; 7 bases align to TRBD1. Germline assignment: CDR1 SGHRS and CDR2 YFSETQ. CDR3 size: 15 residues. Losses at the gene ends were 0 bases for V and 2 bases for J; bases not matched to a gene: 3. CDR3 protein: CASSLADRVTDTQYF. CDR3 DNA: TGCGCCAGCAGCTTGGCCGACAGGGTCACAGATACGCAGTATTTT.

The chain links TRBV28 to TRBJ1-2; D is unresolved. The CDR3 totals 12 residues. Trimming took 5 bases from V and 6 from J, leaving 10 bases between them. CDR1 and CDR2 from the germline V gene are MDHEN and SYDVKM. CDR3: CASSGQAHGYTF. CDR3 coding DNA: TGTGCCAGCAGTGGGCAGGCCCATGGCTACACCTTC.

The gene calls are TRBV29-1 and TRBJ2-3, with TRBD2 matching 10 bases. V lost 6 bases to trimming and J lost 6 bases; unmatched junction nucleotides: 12. The CDR3 has 15 residues. The germline V gene encodes CDR1 SQVTM and CDR2 ANQGSEA. The CDR3 reads CSVGIAGGPDDTQYF. In DNA, the CDR3 is TGCAGCGTCGGCATAGCGGGGGGCCCCGATGATACGCAGTATTTT.

This clonotype appeared a few times. The chain has TRBV20-1 and TRBJ2-3, with TRBD2 matching over 9 bases. The CDR3 loop spans 15 amino acids. Germline V gives CDR1 DFQATT, CDR2 SNEGSKA (reference sequence). Trimming cost V 5 bases and J 5 bases; bases outside gene matches: 11. CDR3 nucleotides: TGCAGTGCTCTTACCCTAGCGGGGCTTGTAGATACGCAGTATTTT. This codes for CSALTLAGLVDTQYF.

This clonotype was detected a few times. The rearrangement links TRBV20-1 to TRBJ2-1; D is ambiguous. CDR3 size: 12 residues. Germline V gene data show CDR1 as DFQATT and CDR2 as SNEGSKA (reference sequence). The V end was cut by 8 bases, the J end by 8 bases, with 16 bases between. The CDR3: CSTTLGFYEQFF. The CDR3 nucleotides are TGCAGTACGACCCTAGGATTCTATGAGCAGTTCTTC.

This clonotype has only a few counts. The rearrangement joins TRBV20-1 to TRBJ1-6; no definite D call. The CDR3 runs 11 residues. The germline gives CDR1 DFQATT, CDR2 SNEGSKA (reference sequence). V was shortened by 6 bases and J by 9 bases, with 9 bases between the two germline ends. In nucleotides, the CDR3 is TGCAGTGCCCGACGTGGTTCACCCCTCCACTTT. Protein sequence: CSARRGSPLHF.

This clonotype was observed a handful of times. V is TRBV6-5 and J is TRBJ1-2, with D hard to call. The CDR3 extends over 14 amino acids. Germline CDR1 and CDR2: MNHEY and SVGAGI. V lost 5 bases, J lost 4 bases, and 14 bases lay in between. The CDR3 loop is CASSDVGPRYGYTF. The CDR3 nucleotides are TGTGCCAGCAGTGATGTGGGCCCACGCTATGGCTACACCTTC.

This clonotype came up a few times. The rearrangement uses TRBV6-5 and TRBJ2-1, with D possibly being TRBD1 or TRBD2 (5 bases each). CDR3 length equals 14 residues. V was clipped by 5 bases and J by 10 bases, with 18 bases between them. From germline, CDR1 is MNHEY and CDR2 SVGAGI. CDR3: CASSPRERGYEQFF. CDR3 nucleotide sequence: TGTGCCAGCAGTCCCCGGGAAAGGGGCTACGAGCAGTTCTTC.

The chain recombines TRBV11-2 with TRBJ2-1; TRBD2 might be the D (5 bases). CDR3 length equals 16 residues. Germline lookup yields CDR1 SGHAT and CDR2 FQNNGV. V was shortened by 5 bases and J by 0 bases, with 14 bases between the two germline ends. The CDR3 DNA sequence: TGTGCCAGCAGCCCCAGGAGAGGGAGCTCCTACAATGAGCAGTTCTTC. It yields the protein CASSPRRGSSYNEQFF.

On this clonotype itself: In this CDR3 the conserved last residue, phenylalanine or tryptophan, is missing, so a read error is likely. This chain uses TRBV29-1 with TRBJ2-3; D unclear. Germline lookup yields CDR1 SQVTM and CDR2 ANQGSEA. CDR3 size: 11 residues. The ends were cut back, 5 bases at V and 10 bases at J, with 13 bases in the middle. CDR3 region: CSVSEFASQYC. The CDR3 region has the DNA TGCAGCGTTTCCGAGTTTGCATCGCAGTATTGT.

The chain links TRBV28 to TRBJ2-7, with unresolved D. Germline assignment: CDR1 MDHEN and CDR2 SYDVKM. The CDR3 totals 12 residues. Trimming took off 8 bases at V and 6 bases at J, with 14 bases between the two ends. The CDR3 DNA is TGTGCCAGCGGTCCCGGGCCCCTCGAGCAGTACTTC. This gives the protein CASGPGPLEQYF.

This clonotype was recorded once. The genes are TRBV29-1 and TRBJ2-1; D perhaps matches TRBD1 (6 bases). The length of the CDR3 is 16 residues. Trimming pared 7 bases from V and 1 base from J, leaving 20 bases between. Germline-derived CDR1 and CDR2 are SQVTM and ANQGSEA. This CDR3 reads CSAIKQGSPSYNEQFF. CDR3 nucleotides: TGCAGCGCTATCAAACAGGGTAGTCCGTCCTACAATGAGCAGTTCTTC.

This clonotype turned up a few times. The J gene is TRBJ2-3, the V gene TRBV4-3, with D perhaps TRBD1 (6 bases). The CDR3 length is 15 residues. Germline loops: CDR1 LGHNA, CDR2 YSLEER. Trimming took 1 base from V and 4 from J, leaving 12 bases between them. The CDR3 region is CASSQGPTGSDTQYF. CDR3 coding DNA: TGCGCCAGCAGCCAAGGTCCAACAGGGTCAGATACGCAGTATTTT.

This clonotype has a count of ten or more. The chain carries TRBV6-7 and TRBJ1-2, with D maybe TRBD1 (6 bases). TRBV6-7 is reported as an ORF; its role is uncertain. With 2 bases removed from V and 1 base from J, the gap between germline ends came to 8 bases. The CDR3 has 14 residues. CDR3 sequence reads: CASSYGQNNYGYTF. The CDR3 coding sequence is TGTGCCAGCAGTTACGGACAGAATAACTATGGCTACACCTTC.

This clonotype was observed a few times. The chain combines TRBV5-8 with TRBJ2-4, with D possibly being TRBD1 (5 bases). V lost 4 bases and J 15 bases, leaving 29 bases between the germline ends. Germline V gene sequence: CDR1 SGHTS, CDR2 YDEGEE. The CDR3 length is 16 residues. CDR3: CASSLPLSTVANELYF. In DNA, the CDR3 is TGTGCCAGCAGCCTGCCTTTGTCGACAGTCGCCAACGAGCTGTACTTC.

This clonotype was seen a few times. This sequence joins TRBV7-8 and TRBJ2-7; D is unresolved. CDR3 length equals 15 residues. V was cut by 5 bases and J by 0 bases, with 14 bases left in between. The V gene's germline CDR1 is SGHVS and CDR2 FQNEAQ. The CDR3 sequence is CASSQSRSPSYEQYF. CDR3 nucleotide sequence: TGTGCCAGCAGCCAATCTCGGTCTCCCTCCTACGAGCAGTACTTC.

CDR3 coding DNA: TGTGCCAGCAGCTTTCCGGGACGGGGGGCGGAGGAGACCCAGTACTTC. Protein product: CASSFPGRGAEETQYF. This chain links TRBV7-8 with TRBJ2-5; weak D call: TRBD2 (7 bases). In germline, CDR1 is SGHVS, CDR2 FQNEAQ. The CDR3 has 16 residues. V lost 3 bases and J lost 5, with 19 bases in between.

The chain joins TRBV12-3 or TRBV12-4 to TRBJ2-3; D not certain. This CDR3 is 13 amino acids long. V lost 2 bases, J lost 6 bases, and 9 bases lay in between. This chain's CDR3 is CASSLFSPDTQYF. In nucleotides, the CDR3 is TGTGCCAGCAGTTTATTTTCGCCGGATACGCAGTATTTT.